What follows describes a single TCR beta chain. The CDR3 loop spans 16 amino acids. V lost 1 base to trimming and J lost 7 bases; unmatched junction nucleotides: 9. The germline V gene encodes CDR1 MGHRA and CDR2 YSYEKL. The record originates from a study of T cell responses to AZD1222 COVID-19 vaccine. Libraries were prepared by immunoSEQ multiplex PCR; TCRdb keeps only in-frame clonotypes and omits some of them. The sample has 95,000 to 150,000 clones; roughly 87% are singletons. This specimen consisted of peripheral blood, obtained on day 0 of AZD1222 vaccination. This TCR was sampled from an adult in good health. This rearrangement joins TRBV4-1 to TRBJ1-2; 10 bases fit TRBD1. The CDR3 bases are TGCGCCAGCAGCCAAGCCGGACAGGGGGAGGTTAGTGGCTACACCTTC. Amino acid sequence: CASSQAGQGEVSGYTF.